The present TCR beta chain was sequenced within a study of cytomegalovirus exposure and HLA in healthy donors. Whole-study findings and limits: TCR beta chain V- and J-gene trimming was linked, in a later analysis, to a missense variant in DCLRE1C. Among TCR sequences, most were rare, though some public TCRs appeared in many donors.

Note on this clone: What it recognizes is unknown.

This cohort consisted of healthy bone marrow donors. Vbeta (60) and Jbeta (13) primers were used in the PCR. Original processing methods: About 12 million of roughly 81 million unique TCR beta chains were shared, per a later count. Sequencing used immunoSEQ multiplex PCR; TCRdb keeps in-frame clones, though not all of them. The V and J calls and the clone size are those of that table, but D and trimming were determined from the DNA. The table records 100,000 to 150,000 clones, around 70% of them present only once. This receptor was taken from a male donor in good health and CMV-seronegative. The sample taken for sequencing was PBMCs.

CDR3 in amino acids: CASSLLAPGDNSPLHF. In DNA, the CDR3 is TGTGCCAGCAGTCTATTGGCGCCAGGGGATAATTCACCCCTCCACTTT. This chain joins TRBV28 and TRBJ1-6; possible D gene TRBD1, 6 bases. Germline CDR1 MDHEN, CDR2 SYDVKM. Trimming shortened V by 5 bases and J by 5 bases, and 16 bases separated the two germline ends. This CDR3 spans 16 amino acids.